This is a list of T cell receptor beta chains from one sample in a study of cytomegalovirus exposure and HLA in healthy donors. The table came from immunoSEQ multiplex PCR; TCRdb's copy has only in-frame clones and leaves some out. In the table there are 200,000 to 250,000 clones, over 65% of which are singletons. The sequenced material came from PBMCs. Receptors were obtained from a woman between 18 and 29 years old in good health and CMV-seronegative. The CDR3 runs from the conserved cysteine through the conserved F or W. Fields, in order: CDR3 DNA, CDR3 protein, J gene, clone size, V gene, D gene. A D gene is named only where the DNA matches it firmly. Some rows have no size entry. The others give once, few or many, or a class for an expanded clone.

CDR3 DNA: TGTGCCAGCAGCCACGAGTACAGTTCACGGGAGCAGTACTTC
CDR3 protein: CASSHEYSSREQYF
J gene: TRBJ2-7
clone size: -
V gene: TRBV9
D gene: -

CDR3 DNA: TGTGCCATCAGTGAGTCGGGCAGGGGCTCTGAAGCTTTCTTT
CDR3 protein: CAISESGRGSEAFF
J gene: TRBJ1-1
clone size: -
V gene: TRBV10-3
D gene: -

CDR3 DNA: TGTGCCCTTTCCCGGGACAGGGGTTCTAATGAAAAACTGTTTTTT
CDR3 protein: CALSRDRGSNEKLFF
J gene: TRBJ1-4
clone size: -
V gene: TRBV2
D gene: TRBD1

CDR3 DNA: TGTGCCACCGCTTCTCAGGGCAACTATGGCTACACCTTC
CDR3 protein: CATASQGNYGYTF
J gene: TRBJ1-2
clone size: once
V gene: TRBV2
D gene: -

CDR3 DNA: TGCGCCAGCAGCTCCACAGAATCCTACAATGAGCAGTTCTTC
CDR3 protein: CASSSTESYNEQFF
J gene: TRBJ2-1
clone size: -
V gene: TRBV5-1
D gene: -

CDR3 DNA: TGTGCCTGGAGTGTCTTACTAGCCGACACCGGGGAGCTGTTTTTT
CDR3 protein: CAWSVLLADTGELFF
J gene: TRBJ2-2
clone size: -
V gene: TRBV30
D gene: -

CDR3 DNA: TGTGCCAGCAGCCTCGGACAGGAACTGAACACCGGGGAGCTGTTTTTT
CDR3 protein: CASSLGQELNTGELFF
J gene: TRBJ2-2
clone size: -
V gene: TRBV4-2
D gene: TRBD1

CDR3 DNA: TGTGCCACCACAGGGAGAGGTCAGCCCCAGCATTTT
CDR3 protein: CATTGRGQPQHF
J gene: TRBJ1-5
clone size: few
V gene: TRBV28
D gene: -

CDR3 DNA: TGCGCCAGCAGCTTTGGGGGGAATAGAGCGAACAATGAGCAGTTCTTC
CDR3 protein: CASSFGGNRANNEQFF
J gene: TRBJ2-1
clone size: -
V gene: TRBV5-1
D gene: -

CDR3 DNA: TGTGCCAGCAGCTTAGGCGGGCGGTACAGGGCGTACGAGCAGTACTTC
CDR3 protein: CASSLGGRYRAYEQYF
J gene: TRBJ2-7
clone size: -
V gene: TRBV7-8
D gene: -

CDR3 DNA: TGTGCCAGCAGAACAAATAGCGGGAGTGAGTATACGCAGTATTTT
CDR3 protein: CASRTNSGSEYTQYF
J gene: TRBJ2-3
clone size: once
V gene: TRBV6-5
D gene: TRBD2

CDR3 DNA: -
CDR3 protein: CASSKVFAAGNYEQYF
J gene: TRBJ2-7
clone size: -
V gene: TRBV21-1
D gene: -

CDR3 DNA: TGTGCCAGCAGCCAGGAAGGGGGCCTCTACGAGCAGTACTTC
CDR3 protein: CASSQEGGLYEQYF
J gene: TRBJ2-7
clone size: -
V gene: TRBV7-8
D gene: TRBD1

CDR3 DNA: TGTGCCAGCAGCGCCCACGGGACAGGGGATTCCTACGAGCAGTACTTC
CDR3 protein: CASSAHGTGDSYEQYF
J gene: TRBJ2-7
clone size: -
V gene: TRBV11-3
D gene: TRBD1

CDR3 DNA: TGCGCCAGCAGCCAACAATATCCTGGGACAGGGAGTAATTCACCCCTCCACTTT
CDR3 protein: CASSQQYPGTGSNSPLHF
J gene: TRBJ1-6
clone size: -
V gene: TRBV4-1
D gene: TRBD1

CDR3 DNA: TGTGCCAGCAGCTTAGGAGTGACTGAAGCTTTCTTT
CDR3 protein: CASSLGVTEAFF
J gene: TRBJ1-1
clone size: -
V gene: TRBV11-2
D gene: -

CDR3 DNA: TGTGCCAGCAGCTTAGGGCCAGGGGGGAAAATATACGAGCAGTACTTC
CDR3 protein: CASSLGPGGKIYEQYF
J gene: TRBJ2-7
clone size: -
V gene: TRBV11-2
D gene: -

CDR3 DNA: TGCGCCAGCAGCTTGGAGCCTAGCGGGGGGATTGTCGAGCAGTACTTC
CDR3 protein: CASSLEPSGGIVEQYF
J gene: TRBJ2-7
clone size: -
V gene: TRBV5-1
D gene: TRBD2

CDR3 DNA: TGTGCCAGCAGTTTACGAGGGTGGTTAGAGACCCAGTACTTC
CDR3 protein: CASSLRGWLETQYF
J gene: TRBJ2-5
clone size: once
V gene: TRBV27
D gene: -

CDR3 DNA: TGTGCCAGCAGCGAAAGGACAGGGGCGGGCGAGCAGTACTTC
CDR3 protein: CASSERTGAGEQYF
J gene: TRBJ2-7
clone size: -
V gene: TRBV9
D gene: TRBD1

CDR3 DNA: TGTGCCAGCAGCTTAGTGGGGGGGGAAGCCCATACGCAGTATTTT
CDR3 protein: CASSLVGGEAHTQYF
J gene: TRBJ2-3
clone size: -
V gene: TRBV7-8
D gene: TRBD2

CDR3 DNA: TGTGCCAGCAAGAGTAAACAGAGTAACACTGAAGCTTTCTTT
CDR3 protein: CASKSKQSNTEAFF
J gene: TRBJ1-1
clone size: -
V gene: TRBV2
D gene: -

CDR3 DNA: TGTGCCAGCGGGACAGGGCATAGGAATGAGCAGTTCTTC
CDR3 protein: CASGTGHRNEQFF
J gene: TRBJ2-1
clone size: -
V gene: TRBV2
D gene: TRBD1

CDR3 DNA: TGTGCCAGCAGGCCTCAACTAGGAACGGAGCAGTACTTC
CDR3 protein: CASRPQLGTEQYF
J gene: TRBJ2-7
clone size: -
V gene: TRBV2
D gene: -

CDR3 DNA: TGCGCCAGCAGCCCACCCTTCGCGAACAATGAGCAGTTCTTC
CDR3 protein: CASSPPFANNEQFF
J gene: TRBJ2-1
clone size: -
V gene: TRBV5-1
D gene: -

CDR3 DNA: TGTGCCAGCAGTTACTCTGGTTATGGCTACACCTTC
CDR3 protein: CASSYSGYGYTF
J gene: TRBJ1-2
clone size: -
V gene: TRBV6-5
D gene: -

CDR3 DNA: TGCGCCAGCAGCTTGATGGCAGGAACGAATCGTTTAACCTACGAGCAGTACTTC
CDR3 protein: CASSLMAGTNRLTYEQYF
J gene: TRBJ2-7
clone size: -
V gene: TRBV5-1
D gene: -

CDR3 DNA: TGTGCCACCAGTTCTGGGGGAGTAAATGAAAAACTGTTTTTT
CDR3 protein: CATSSGGVNEKLFF
J gene: TRBJ1-4
clone size: -
V gene: TRBV15
D gene: -

CDR3 DNA: TGTGCCTGGAGTGTAATAAGAAACACCATATATTTT
CDR3 protein: CAWSVIRNTIYF
J gene: TRBJ1-3
clone size: -
V gene: TRBV30
D gene: -

CDR3 DNA: TGTGCCAGCAGCCCCCGGGGAGGGGGCCGGGGAGAAGCTTTCTTT
CDR3 protein: CASSPRGGGRGEAFF
J gene: TRBJ1-1
clone size: -
V gene: TRBV9
D gene: TRBD1

CDR3 DNA: TGTGCCAGCTCACCAGGGCAGGGAAGGCAGCCCCAGCATTTT
CDR3 protein: CASSPGQGRQPQHF
J gene: TRBJ1-5
clone size: -
V gene: TRBV18
D gene: -

CDR3 DNA: TGTGCCAGCAGTTTTCCAGGGGGCGGGTATGGCTACACCTTC
CDR3 protein: CASSFPGGGYGYTF
J gene: TRBJ1-2
clone size: -
V gene: TRBV28
D gene: TRBD1

CDR3 DNA: TGTGCCAGCAGCGTCGGGGAGGATCCCTATGGCTACACCTTC
CDR3 protein: CASSVGEDPYGYTF
J gene: TRBJ1-2
clone size: -
V gene: TRBV5-4
D gene: -